What follows describes a single T cell receptor (beta chain). Which antigen it targets is not known. Given a much more abundant clone one base away, this may be a read error. No conserved phenylalanine or tryptophan is present at the end of the CDR3, so a read error is the likely explanation. The DNA is omitted, as the CDR3 cannot be located on it reliably, and the CDR3 follows TCRdb's listing. Bulk unsorted tissue served as the source for RNA extraction, and RNA quality was assessed using a NanoDrop ND-1000 and an Agilent 2100. Newly diagnosed lung cancer patients without prior chemotherapy who had been admitted for thoracic surgery in China between August and November 2014 were enrolled as donors. The study excluded patients who had received radiotherapy or chemotherapy before or who had another cancer at the same time. Surgical tissue pieces of about 1-2.3 cm3 were preserved in RNAlater solution and were kept at -80 degrees C until use.

Looking up the germline V gene yields CDR1 KGHDR and CDR2 SFDVKD. The CDR3 is 13 amino acids long, termini counted. Library creation used multiplex PCR. The run used an Illumina HiSeq 2500. Following protocols modified from ARM-PCR, the researchers constructed TCRbeta libraries through three rounds of nested PCR with primers (Table S4). PCR products of 200-500 bp were gel-excised and purified with the QIAquick gel extraction kit before sequencing. In the paper's pipeline: Reads were cleaned with Trimmomatic, merged with FLASH into complete CDR3 sequences, and assigned to V(D)J germline segments with MiTCR. Clonal diversity was computed as the inverse Simpson's index with VDJtools. A read counted as productive if the sequence was in-frame and lacked a premature stop codon. TCRdb trimmed the raw reads at Q25, called clones with MiXCR and kept productive beta chains. Each entry is one CDR3 protein sequence, shown with its most common DNA and genes. These V and J calls are TCRdb output, not the study's own analysis. Within this sample are around 79,000 distinct CDR3 sequences, with 72% of them counted one time only. About a tenth of the sample is held by the ten biggest clonotypes.

This record belongs to a study of tumor and adjacent non-tumor tissue in lung cancer (dated 2018 in TCRdb). Concerning the study at large: By cancer type, the cohort comprised eleven to twelve adenocarcinoma patients, 2 squamous cell carcinoma patients and 1 small cell lung cancer patient. Among the approximately 15 patients, ages ranged from about 31 to 76 years, roughly ten were men and 5 were women, and disease was TNM stage I to III. Sequencing produced about 130 million productive TCRbeta reads in total, an average of about 3.8 million reads per sample. The study compared bulk TCRbeta repertoires between lung tumor tissue and matched distant non-tumor lung tissue from 15 or so lung cancer patients. For each patient, one tumor sample and one normal lung sample were taken, giving approximately 33 paired specimens that underwent TCRbeta CDR3 sequencing. Here is what the overall study found, with its caveats: Neither the sequencing platform nor unique molecular identifiers are mentioned in the methods. The top 100 clones accounted for a significantly larger cumulative portion of the repertoire in normal lung than in tumor tissue. Because peripheral blood was not sequenced, blood TCRbeta repertoires in the lung cancer patients of the study were not examined. Significantly higher TCR diversity was found in younger patients, and higher tumor TCR diversity was associated with shorter overall and disease-free survival. Only approximately 14 patients were in the cohort, and the authors stated that larger samples and more detailed clinical data are needed. Tumor tissue showed significantly greater TCR diversity (inverse Simpson) than normal lung tissue (about 400 vs 150, P = 0.0075, Mann-Whitney U test).

The rearranged segments are TRBV24-1 and TRBJ2-5; the table's D call of TRBD1 was not tested on the DNA. The sequenced material came from lung tumor tissue. The receptor was derived from a woman in her thirties or forties with non-small cell lung cancer. The CDR3 here reads CATSDGSSRKGYL.